The next 17 T cell receptor beta chains were all read from a single sample in a study of tissue T cells after allogeneic stem cell transplantation. The table came from immunoSEQ multiplex PCR; TCRdb's copy has only in-frame clones and leaves some out. The sample has about 20,000 clones, roughly 72% seen once. Sequenced input: spleen. The receptors were sampled from a female BALB/c mouse in good health. For this strain, the MHC haplotype corresponds to H2-d.

As regards this clone: Any gene name here is a mouse gene name. The sequenced fragment ends 1 residue before the CDR3 boundary, so the rest is inferred from the germline J gene. This chain connects TRBV20 to TRBJ2-2; 10 bases map to TRBD2. The CDR3 has 14 residues. The germline CDR1 and CDR2 sequences are GFQATS and STVNSAI. Trimming took 4 bases from V and 4 from J; bases not matched to a gene: 3. The sequenced CDR3 bases are TGTGGTGCTACGACTGGGGGGAGCACCGGGCAGCTCTAC. It specifies CGATTGGSTGQLY. The entire CDR3 is CGATTGGSTGQLYF.

In regard to this clone: Mouse gene names apply. Coverage ceases 1 residue before the CDR3 finishes, and the germline J gene fills in the end. The chain employs TRBV19 and TRBJ2-4; tentatively, D is TRBD2 (6 bases). The germline V gene has CDR1 FNHDT and CDR2 SITEND (reference sequence). The CDR3 runs 12 residues. V gave up 7 bases and J gave up 2 bases, with 8 bases separating them. Here the CDR3 reads CASGGIQNTLYF. The CDR3 bases that were read are TGTGCCAGCGGGGGGATTCAAAACACCTTGTAC.

Turning to this clone: Gene names are mouse gene names. The read ends 1 residue before the CDR3 terminus; that terminus is restored from the germline J gene. V and J are TRBV29 and TRBJ1-2; a possible D gene is TRBD1 (6 bases). Trimming took off 2 bases at V and 2 bases at J, with 6 bases between the two ends. The CDR3 is 13 residues long. Germline V lookup: CDR1 MSHET, CDR2 SYDVDS. The sequenced CDR3 bases are TGTGCTAGCAGTTTACAGGGGAACTCCGACTACACC. Its translation is CASSLQGNSDYT. The full-length CDR3 reads as CASSLQGNSDYTF.

Of note for this clone: The gene names given are mouse names. The read ends 1 residue before the CDR3 terminus; that terminus is restored from the germline J gene. This specimen includes other DNA sequences encoding the same CDR3. This chain joins TRBV13-3 and TRBJ2-2; 7 bases line up with TRBD1. Germline trimming cut 4 bases from V and 1 base from J; bases unmatched to any gene: 4. This CDR3 contains 15 residues. CDR1 and CDR2 (germline): NNHDY, SYVADS. This CDR3 is CASSPRQGNTGQLYF. The covered CDR3 bases are TGTGCCAGCAGTCCCCGACAGGGAAACACCGGGCAGCTCTAC.

Comment on this clone: Gene names refer to mouse genes. The read ends 1 residue early relative to the CDR3; the germline J gene fills the gap. The V call is TRBV4, the J call TRBJ1-2, with D uncertain. With 5 bases removed from V and 4 bases from J, the gap between germline ends came to 8 bases. Germline values: CDR1 LGHDT, CDR2 YNNKQL (reference sequence). The CDR3 is made up of 12 amino acids. CDR3 amino acids: CASSRTGSDYTF. Incomplete CDR3 DNA: TGTGCCAGCAGCAGGACGGGCTCCGACTACACC. Filled out from reference TRBV4 and TRBJ1-2, the complete variable domain reads ETAVFQTPNYHVTQVGNEVSFNCKQTLGHDTMYWYKQDSKKLLKIMFSYNNKQLIVNETVPRRFSPQSSDKAHLNLRIKSVEPEDSAVYLCASSRTGSDYTFGSGTRLLVI.

This clone has a handful of counts. The listed genes are named as in mouse. The read comes to an end 1 residue before the CDR3 does, leaving the germline J gene to fill in the end. The chain recombines TRBV20 with TRBJ2-7, with 9 bases aligning to TRBD2. The CDR3 has 13 amino acids. Trimming took 0 bases from V and 7 from J; bases not matched to a gene: 4. CDR1 and CDR2 from the germline V gene are GFQATS and STVNSAI. The CDR3: CGAREWGGREQYF. Incomplete CDR3 DNA: TGTGGTGCTAGGGAATGGGGGGGCAGGGAACAGTAC.

A note on this clone: The gene names here belong to mouse. The sequence runs out 1 residue before the end of the CDR3; the remainder is reconstructed from the germline J gene. This sequence joins TRBV19 and TRBJ2-4; maybe TRBD1 (5 bases). CDR3 length: 14 residues. V gave up 4 bases and J gave up 3 bases, with 12 bases separating them. Germline-derived CDR1 and CDR2 are FNHDT and SITEND (reference sequence). CDR3 DNA (partial): TGTGCCAGCAGTTTTCAGGGTAGACAAAACACCTTGTAC. Residues: CASSFQGRQNTLY. The whole CDR3 sequence reads CASSFQGRQNTLYF.

Regarding this clone: Gene names follow the mouse nomenclature. The observed sequence ends 1 residue before the CDR3 terminus, with the missing tail filled in from the germline J gene. The chain has TRBV4 and TRBJ1-3, with 8 bases fitting TRBD1. V lost 6 bases, J lost 3 bases, and 4 bases stayed unmatched. Germline assignment: CDR1 LGHDT and CDR2 YNNKQL (reference sequence). The CDR3 sequence is 14 residues long. CDR3 amino acids: CASRAGGVGNTLYF. The covered CDR3 bases are TGTGCCAGCAGGGCAGGGGGCGTTGGAAATACGCTCTAT.

For this clone: Gene names and germline refer to mouse. The sequenced part of the CDR3 DNA is TGTGGTGCTACCGGGAATAACCAAGACACCCAGTAC. Encoded protein: CGATGNNQDTQY. The CDR3 as a whole reads CGATGNNQDTQYF. The chain joins TRBV20 to TRBJ2-5; D uncertain. Sequencing ends 1 residue short of the CDR3 end; the germline J gene provides the rest. Trimming took off 4 bases at V and 0 bases at J, with 8 bases between the two ends. Per germline, CDR1 GFQATS and CDR2 STVNSAI. This CDR3 comprises 13 residues.

A note on this clone: Gene names and germline match the mouse. From the germline J gene comes the end of the CDR3, since the read stops 1 residue before it. The chain uses TRBV19 and TRBJ2-2; possibly TRBD1 or TRBD2 for D (5 bases each). V was pared by 0 bases and J by 1 base, with 10 bases between. Germline V CDR1 and CDR2: FNHDT, SITEND (reference sequence). This CDR3 is 16 amino acids long. CDR3 DNA (partial): TGTGCCAGCAGTATAGGGGGGACGCAAAACACCGGGCAGCTCTAC. As protein: CASSIGGTQNTGQLY. In full, the CDR3 reads CASSIGGTQNTGQLYF. The complete variable domain, with remaining parts taken from reference TRBV19 and TRBJ2-2, reads GGIITQTPKFLIGQEGQKLTLKCQQNFNHDTMYWYRQDSGKGLRLIYYSITENDLQKGDLSEGYDASREKKSSFSLTVTSAQKNEMAVFLCASSIGGTQNTGQLYFGEGSKLTVL.

In this sample, this clone turned up a few times. Genes and germline come from the mouse. Sequencing ends 1 residue short of the CDR3 end; the germline J gene provides the rest. The chain recombines TRBV13-3 with TRBJ2-7; D is ambiguous. V was shortened by 5 bases and J by 1 base, with 4 bases between the two germline ends. The germline V gene encodes CDR1 NNHDY and CDR2 SYVADS. The CDR3 is 11 amino acids. The CDR3 is CASRASYEQYF. Partial CDR3 DNA: TGTGCCAGCAGGGCGTCCTATGAACAGTAC.

Notes on this clone: The gene symbols are mouse symbols. The read gets to within 1 residue of the CDR3 end, and the germline J gene fills in the rest. The chain uses TRBV4 and TRBJ2-2, with 10 bases that match TRBD2. The V and J ends lost 4 bases and 3 bases, in that order; junction bases with no gene match: 5. This CDR3 spans 16 amino acids. CDR1 LGHDT and CDR2 YNNKQL come from the germline V gene (reference sequence). CDR3 DNA (partial): TGTGCCAGCAGCTCCCGGGACTGGGGTGACACCGGGCAGCTCTAC. Protein product: CASSSRDWGDTGQLY. The entire CDR3 reads CASSSRDWGDTGQLYF. The entire variable domain, with the rest obtained from reference TRBV4 and TRBJ2-2, is as follows: ETAVFQTPNYHVTQVGNEVSFNCKQTLGHDTMYWYKQDSKKLLKIMFSYNNKQLIVNETVPRRFSPQSSDKAHLNLRIKSVEPEDSAVYLCASSSRDWGDTGQLYFGEGSKLTVL.

On this clone itself: Mouse germline and gene names are used. The DNA ends 1 residue before the CDR3 does, and the rest of the CDR3 is filled in from the germline J gene. The chain combines TRBV19 with TRBJ2-5, with 9 nucleotides matching TRBD2. The germline V gene encodes CDR1 FNHDT and CDR2 SITEND (reference sequence). The CDR3 is 14 amino acids. J was trimmed by 1 base and V by 6 bases; bases with no gene match: 3. CDR3 loop: CASTRTGDQDTQYF. The sequenced part of the CDR3 DNA is TGTGCCAGCACCCGGACTGGGGACCAAGACACCCAGTAC.

A remark on this clone: Each gene name is a mouse one. The CDR3 end falls 1 residue outside the read, so it is completed with the germline J gene. The chain uses TRBV19 and TRBJ2-3, with 13 bases lining up with TRBD2. The CDR3 runs to 16 residues. Germline CDR1 is FNHDT and CDR2 is SITEND (reference sequence). Trimming took 4 bases from V and 2 from J; bases not matched to a gene: 4. CDR3 DNA (partial): TGTGCCAGCAGTGGACTGGGGGGGCGCGATGCAGAAACGCTGTAT. This gives the protein CASSGLGGRDAETLY. The entire CDR3 sequence reads CASSGLGGRDAETLYF.

In its sample, this clone was seen a few times. The listed genes are named as in mouse. The read gets to within 1 residue of the CDR3 end, and the germline J gene fills in the rest. The J gene is TRBJ2-7, the V gene TRBV5; 8 nucleotides match TRBD2. Per the germline V gene, CDR1 is LGHNA and CDR2 is YNLKQL (reference sequence). V was clipped by 0 bases and J by 4 bases; unmatched bases: 5. This CDR3 comprises 15 residues. The covered CDR3 bases are TGTGCCAGCAGCCAAGACCTGGACTGGGTGTATGAACAGTAC. Amino acids: CASSQDLDWVYEQY. The whole CDR3 is CASSQDLDWVYEQYF.

Notes on this clone: Genes here carry mouse names. Read data end 1 residue before the CDR3 end; the end is taken from the germline J gene. The V call is TRBV13-1, the J call TRBJ2-1; TRBD1 matches 9 bases. V dropped 7 bases and J dropped 7; count of bases not matched to a gene: 6. Per the germline V gene, CDR1 is NSHNY and CDR2 is SYGAGN. The CDR3 covers 13 residues. CDR3 loop: CASRGQGEAEQFF. The sequenced part of the CDR3 DNA is TGTGCCAGCCGGGGACAGGGTGAAGCTGAGCAGTTC.

Turning to this clone: Gene names follow the mouse nomenclature. The CDR3 end falls 1 residue outside the read, so it is completed with the germline J gene. The chain uses TRBV13-1 and TRBJ1-3, with TRBD1 identical over 9 bases. The J segment lost 8 bases and the V segment lost 3 bases, leaving 3 bases of the junction unmatched. This CDR3 is 13 amino acids long. The germline CDR1 and CDR2 sequences are NSHNY and SYGAGN. The CDR3 DNA, read in part, is TGTGCCAGCAGTGGGGGGGACAGGGATACGCTCTAT. It translates to CASSGGDRDTLY. The CDR3 in full is CASSGGDRDTLYF.